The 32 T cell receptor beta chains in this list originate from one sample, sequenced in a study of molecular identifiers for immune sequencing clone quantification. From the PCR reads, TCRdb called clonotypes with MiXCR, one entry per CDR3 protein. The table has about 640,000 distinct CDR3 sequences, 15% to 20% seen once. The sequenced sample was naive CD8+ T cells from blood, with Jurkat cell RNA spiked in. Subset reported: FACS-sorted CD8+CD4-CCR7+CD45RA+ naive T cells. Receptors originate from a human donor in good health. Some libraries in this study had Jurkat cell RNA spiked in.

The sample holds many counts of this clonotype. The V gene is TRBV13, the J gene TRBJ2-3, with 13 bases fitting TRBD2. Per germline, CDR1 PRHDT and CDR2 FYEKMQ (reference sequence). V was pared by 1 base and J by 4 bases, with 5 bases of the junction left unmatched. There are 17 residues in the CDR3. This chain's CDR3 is CASSLALAGGPSDTQYF. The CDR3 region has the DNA TGTGCCAGCAGCTTAGCACTAGCGGGAGGGCCCTCAGATACGCAGTATTTT.

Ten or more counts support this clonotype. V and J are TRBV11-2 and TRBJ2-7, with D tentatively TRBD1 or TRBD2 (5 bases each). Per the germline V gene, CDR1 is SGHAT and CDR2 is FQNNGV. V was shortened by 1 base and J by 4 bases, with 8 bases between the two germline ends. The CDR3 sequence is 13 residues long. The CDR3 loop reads CASSLAREYEQYF. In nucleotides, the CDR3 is TGTGCCAGCAGCTTAGCCAGGGAGTACGAGCAGTACTTC.

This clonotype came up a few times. CDR3 sequence reads: CASSLHLYEQYF. CDR3 nucleotide sequence: TGTGCCAGCAGCTTACATCTCTACGAGCAGTACTTC. The chain is built from TRBV7-6 and TRBJ2-7; D remains ambiguous. Trimming left V 2 bases short and J 3 bases short, with 5 bases between. The CDR3 has 12 residues. Per the germline V gene, CDR1 is SGHVS and CDR2 is FNYEAQ.

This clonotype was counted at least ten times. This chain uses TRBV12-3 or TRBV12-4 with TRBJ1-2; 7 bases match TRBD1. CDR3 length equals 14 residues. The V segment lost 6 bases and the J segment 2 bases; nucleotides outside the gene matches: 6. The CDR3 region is CASSWTGPNYGYTF. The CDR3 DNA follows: TGTGCCAGCAGCTGGACAGGCCCCAACTATGGCTACACCTTC.

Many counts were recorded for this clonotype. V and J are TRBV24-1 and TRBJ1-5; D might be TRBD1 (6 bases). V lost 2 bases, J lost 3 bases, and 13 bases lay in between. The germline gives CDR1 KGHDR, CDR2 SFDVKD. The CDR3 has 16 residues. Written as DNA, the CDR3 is TGTGCCACCAGTGATTCACGGACAGATTCCAATCAGCCCCAGCATTTT. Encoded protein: CATSDSRTDSNQPQHF.

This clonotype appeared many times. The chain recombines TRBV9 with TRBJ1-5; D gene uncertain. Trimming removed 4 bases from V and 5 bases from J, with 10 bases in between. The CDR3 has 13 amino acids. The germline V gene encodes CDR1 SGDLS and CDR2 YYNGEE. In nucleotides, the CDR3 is TGTGCCAGCAGCCCGAGTGGGGATCAGCCCCAGCATTTT. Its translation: CASSPSGDQPQHF.

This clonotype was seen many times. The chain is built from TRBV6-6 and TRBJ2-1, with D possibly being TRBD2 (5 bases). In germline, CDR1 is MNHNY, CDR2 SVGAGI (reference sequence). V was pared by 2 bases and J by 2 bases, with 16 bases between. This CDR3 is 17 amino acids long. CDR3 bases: TGTGCCAGCAGTTACCGTCCCGGGGAACCCACCTACAATGAGCAGTTCTTC. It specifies CASSYRPGEPTYNEQFF.

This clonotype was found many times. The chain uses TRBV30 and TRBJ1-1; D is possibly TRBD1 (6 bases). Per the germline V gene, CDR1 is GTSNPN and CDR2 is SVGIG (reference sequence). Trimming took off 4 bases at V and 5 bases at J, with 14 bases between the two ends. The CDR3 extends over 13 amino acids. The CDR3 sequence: CAWNWGRVTEAFF. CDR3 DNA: TGTGCCTGGAACTGGGGGCGGGTAACTGAAGCTTTCTTT.

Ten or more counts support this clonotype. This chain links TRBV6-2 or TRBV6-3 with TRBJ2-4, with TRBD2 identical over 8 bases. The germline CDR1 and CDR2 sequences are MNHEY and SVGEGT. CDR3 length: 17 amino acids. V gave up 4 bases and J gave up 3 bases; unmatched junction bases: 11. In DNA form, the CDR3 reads TGTGCCAGCAGTTCCCCCCCGGGACTAGGGCGCAAAAACATTCAGTACTTC. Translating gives CASSSPPGLGRKNIQYF.

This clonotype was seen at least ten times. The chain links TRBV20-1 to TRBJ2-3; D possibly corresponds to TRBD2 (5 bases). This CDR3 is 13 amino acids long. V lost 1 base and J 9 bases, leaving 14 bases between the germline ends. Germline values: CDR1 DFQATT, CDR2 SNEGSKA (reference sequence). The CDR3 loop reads CSARGSQAVTQYF. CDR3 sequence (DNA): TGCAGTGCTAGAGGATCCCAAGCGGTCACGCAGTATTTT.

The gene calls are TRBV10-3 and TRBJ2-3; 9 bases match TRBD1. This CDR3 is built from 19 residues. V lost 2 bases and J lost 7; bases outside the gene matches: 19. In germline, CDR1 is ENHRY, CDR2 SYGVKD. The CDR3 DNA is TGTGCCATCAGTGAGAGAGAGGGGTACCCGGGACAGGGACCTTATACGCAGTATTTT. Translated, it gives CAISEREGYPGQGPYTQYF.

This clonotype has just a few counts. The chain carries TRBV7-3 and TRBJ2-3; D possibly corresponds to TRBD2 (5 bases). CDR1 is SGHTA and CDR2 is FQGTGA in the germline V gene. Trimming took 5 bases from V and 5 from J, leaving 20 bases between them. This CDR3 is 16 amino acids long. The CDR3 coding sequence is TGTGCCAGCAGCCCTGGACTCGAAGACTCCCTAGATACGCAGTATTTT. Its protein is CASSPGLEDSLDTQYF.

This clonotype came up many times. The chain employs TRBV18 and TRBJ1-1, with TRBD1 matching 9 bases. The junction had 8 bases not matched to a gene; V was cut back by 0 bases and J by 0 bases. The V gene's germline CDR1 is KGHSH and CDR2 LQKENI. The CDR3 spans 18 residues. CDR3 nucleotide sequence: TGTGCCAGCTCACCACCTTGGAACAGGGGGCAAGTGAACACTGAAGCTTTCTTT. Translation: CASSPPWNRGQVNTEAFF.

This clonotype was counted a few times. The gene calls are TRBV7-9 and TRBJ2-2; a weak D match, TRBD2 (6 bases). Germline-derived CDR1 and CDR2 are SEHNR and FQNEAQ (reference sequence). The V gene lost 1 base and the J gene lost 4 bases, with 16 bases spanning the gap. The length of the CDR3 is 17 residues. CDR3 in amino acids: CASSLEVMRGGTGELFF. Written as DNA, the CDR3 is TGTGCCAGCAGCTTAGAAGTCATGAGGGGAGGCACCGGGGAGCTGTTTTTT.

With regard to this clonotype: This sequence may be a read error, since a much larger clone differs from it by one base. The CDR3 DNA reads as TGTGCCGGCGGCATCAGGGTCTCCTACGAGCAGTACTTC. Its protein is CAGGIRVSYEQYF. V usage is TRBV27 and J usage is TRBJ2-7; maybe TRBD1 (5 bases). CDR1 is MNHEY, CDR2 SMNVEV, per germline (reference sequence). V lost 11 bases and J lost 0, with 14 bases in between. The CDR3 runs to 13 residues.

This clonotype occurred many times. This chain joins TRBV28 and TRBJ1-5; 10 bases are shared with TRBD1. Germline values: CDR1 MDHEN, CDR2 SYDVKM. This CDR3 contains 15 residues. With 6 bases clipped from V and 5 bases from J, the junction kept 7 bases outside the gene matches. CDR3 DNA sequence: TGTGCCAGCAGACAAGACAGGGGGCCTGATCAGCCCCAGCATTTT. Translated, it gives CASRQDRGPDQPQHF. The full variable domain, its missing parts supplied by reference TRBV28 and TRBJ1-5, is DVKVTQSSRYLVKRTGEKVFLECVQDMDHENMFWYRQDPGLGLRLIYFSYDVKMKEKGDIPEGYSVSREKKERFSLILESASTNQTSMYLCASRQDRGPDQPQHFGDGTRLSIL.

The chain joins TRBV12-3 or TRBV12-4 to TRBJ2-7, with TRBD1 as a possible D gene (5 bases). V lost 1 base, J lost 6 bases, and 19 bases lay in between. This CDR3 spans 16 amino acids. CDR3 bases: TGTGCCAGCAGTTTAGTAGTTGGCAGGGCAATCGGCGAGCAGTACTTC. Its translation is CASSLVVGRAIGEQYF.

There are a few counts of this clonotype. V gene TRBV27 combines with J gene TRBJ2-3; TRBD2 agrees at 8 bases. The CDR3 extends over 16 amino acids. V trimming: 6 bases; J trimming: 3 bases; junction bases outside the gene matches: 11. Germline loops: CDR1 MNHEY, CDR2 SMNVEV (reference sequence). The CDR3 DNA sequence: TGTGCCAGCAGGGGACTTCGCGGGGGGCGGACAGATACGCAGTATTTT. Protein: CASRGLRGGRTDTQYF.

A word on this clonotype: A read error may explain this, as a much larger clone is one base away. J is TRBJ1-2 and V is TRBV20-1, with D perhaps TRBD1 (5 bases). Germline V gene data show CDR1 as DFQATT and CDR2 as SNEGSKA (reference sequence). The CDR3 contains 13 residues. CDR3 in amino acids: CSANQGRSYCYTF. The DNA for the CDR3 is TGCAGTGCTAACCAGGGTCGAAGCTATTGCTACACCTTC.

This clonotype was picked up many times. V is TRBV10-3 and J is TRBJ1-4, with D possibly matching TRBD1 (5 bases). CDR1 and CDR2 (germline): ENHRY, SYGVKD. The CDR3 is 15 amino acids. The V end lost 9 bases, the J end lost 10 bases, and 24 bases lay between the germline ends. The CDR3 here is CAMGVRIGDVVKLFF. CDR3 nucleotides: TGTGCCATGGGGGTCCGTATTGGGGACGTGGTAAAACTGTTTTTT.

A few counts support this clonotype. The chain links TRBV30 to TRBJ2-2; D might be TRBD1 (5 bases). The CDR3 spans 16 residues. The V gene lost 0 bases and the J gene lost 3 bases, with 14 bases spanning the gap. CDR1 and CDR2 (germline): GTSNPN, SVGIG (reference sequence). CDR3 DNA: TGTGCCTGGAGTGTAATAGGGGCGCAGGACACCGGGGAGCTGTTTTTT. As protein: CAWSVIGAQDTGELFF.

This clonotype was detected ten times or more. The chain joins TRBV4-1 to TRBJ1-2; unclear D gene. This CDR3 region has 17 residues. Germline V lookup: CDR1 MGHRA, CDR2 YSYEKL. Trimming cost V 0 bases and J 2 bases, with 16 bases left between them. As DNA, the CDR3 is TGCGCCAGCAGCCAAGATCCGGTAGGGCGAACGAACTATGGCTACACCTTC. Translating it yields CASSQDPVGRTNYGYTF.

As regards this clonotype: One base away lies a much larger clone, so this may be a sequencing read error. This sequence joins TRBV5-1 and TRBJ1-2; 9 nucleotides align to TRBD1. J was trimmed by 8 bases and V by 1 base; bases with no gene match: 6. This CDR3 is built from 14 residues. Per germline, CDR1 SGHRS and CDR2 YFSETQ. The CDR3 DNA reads TGCGCCAGCAGCTTGTCATGGACAGGGGTCGGCTACACCTTC. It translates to CASSLSWTGVGYTF.

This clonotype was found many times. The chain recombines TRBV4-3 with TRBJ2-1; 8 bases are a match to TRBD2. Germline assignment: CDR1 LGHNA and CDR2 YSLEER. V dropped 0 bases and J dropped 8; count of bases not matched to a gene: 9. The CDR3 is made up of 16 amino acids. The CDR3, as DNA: TGCGCCAGCAGCCAAGAGTTGGCGGGAGGACTTCATGAGCAGTTCTTC. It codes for CASSQELAGGLHEQFF.

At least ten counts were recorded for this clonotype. CDR3 bases: TGTGCCAGCAGTTTCAGGCCGACTGAAGCTTTCTTT. Protein: CASSFRPTEAFF. This chain links TRBV12-3 or TRBV12-4 with TRBJ1-1, with D unresolved. The CDR3 contains 12 residues. Trimming took off 3 bases at V and 5 bases at J, with 7 bases between the two ends.

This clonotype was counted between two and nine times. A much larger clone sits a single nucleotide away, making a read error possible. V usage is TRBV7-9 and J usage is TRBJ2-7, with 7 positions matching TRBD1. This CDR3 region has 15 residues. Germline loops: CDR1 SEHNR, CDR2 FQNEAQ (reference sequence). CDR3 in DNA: TGTGCCAGCAGCCTTCCCGGGACAGCCGCCTACGAGCGGTACTTC. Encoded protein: CASSLPGTAAYERYF.

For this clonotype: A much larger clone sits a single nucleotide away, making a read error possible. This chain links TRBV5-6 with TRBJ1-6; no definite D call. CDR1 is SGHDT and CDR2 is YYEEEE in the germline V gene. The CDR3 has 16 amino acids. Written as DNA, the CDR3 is TGTGCCAGCAGCTTCTCCGGGGTTTCGGATAATCCACCCCTCCACTTT. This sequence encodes CASSFSGVSDNPPLHF.

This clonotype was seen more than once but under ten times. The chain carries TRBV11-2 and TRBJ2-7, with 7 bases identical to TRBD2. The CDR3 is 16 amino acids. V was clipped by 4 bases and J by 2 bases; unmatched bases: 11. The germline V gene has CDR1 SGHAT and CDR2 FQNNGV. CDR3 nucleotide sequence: TGTGCCAGCAGCTCCAGACTAGCAGCAAACCCCTACGAGCAGTACTTC. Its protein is CASSSRLAANPYEQYF.

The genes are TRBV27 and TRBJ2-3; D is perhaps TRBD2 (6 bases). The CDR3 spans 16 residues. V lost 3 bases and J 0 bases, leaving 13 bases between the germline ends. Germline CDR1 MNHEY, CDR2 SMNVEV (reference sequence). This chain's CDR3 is CASSFVLAVSTDTQYF. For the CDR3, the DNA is TGTGCCAGCAGTTTTGTCTTAGCGGTGAGCACAGATACGCAGTATTTT.

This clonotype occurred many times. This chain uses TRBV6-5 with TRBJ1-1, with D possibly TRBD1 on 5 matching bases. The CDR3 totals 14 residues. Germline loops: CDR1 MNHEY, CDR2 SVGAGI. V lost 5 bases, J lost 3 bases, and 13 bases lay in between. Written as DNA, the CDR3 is TGTGCCAGCAGTGAGGGGAATTGGGACACTGAAGCTTTCTTT. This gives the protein CASSEGNWDTEAFF.

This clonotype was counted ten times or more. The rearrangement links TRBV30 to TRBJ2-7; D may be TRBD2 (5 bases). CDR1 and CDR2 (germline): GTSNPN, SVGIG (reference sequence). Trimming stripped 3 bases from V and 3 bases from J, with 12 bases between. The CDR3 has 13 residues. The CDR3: CAWSADGGYEQYF. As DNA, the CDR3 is TGTGCCTGGAGCGCGGACGGAGGCTACGAGCAGTACTTC.

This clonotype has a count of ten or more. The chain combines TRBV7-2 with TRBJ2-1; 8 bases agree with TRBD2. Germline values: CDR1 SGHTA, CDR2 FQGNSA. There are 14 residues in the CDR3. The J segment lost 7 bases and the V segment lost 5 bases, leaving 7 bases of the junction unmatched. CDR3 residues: CASSTPGGQNEQFF. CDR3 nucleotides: TGTGCCAGCAGCACACCGGGGGGGCAGAATGAGCAGTTCTTC.